This TCR beta chain was recovered during a study of cytomegalovirus exposure and HLA in healthy donors. PCR amplification relied on 60 Vbeta primers (plus 13 Jbeta primers). Only in-frame clones appear in the TCRdb table, and some are missing; sequencing was by immunoSEQ multiplex PCR. The sample yields 130,000 or so clones, roughly 78% seen once. General study results and limits: The study dropped some indistinguishable V segments, TRBV6-2 and TRBV6-3 among them. A classifier reportedly called cytomegalovirus status with high sensitivity and specificity. Solely CMV serostatus was available to characterize immune exposure. Later on, a genetic analysis was performed. It linked a missense variant in DCLRE1C with V- and J-gene trimming of TCR beta.

This clone was seen just once. Its antigen is not identified. V gave up 6 bases and J gave up 4 bases; unmatched junction bases: 15. Germline CDR1 SGHVS, CDR2 FQNEAQ. This CDR3 region has 17 residues. The TCR comes from a middle-aged woman in good health and CMV-seronegative. This chain joins TRBV7-8 and TRBJ2-5, with TRBD2 matching 9 bases. Sequencing was carried out using PBMCs. In DNA form, the CDR3 reads TGTGCCAGCAGTACCTTCAGCCTAGCGGGATACCTAGAGACCCAGTACTTC. This translates into CASSTFSLAGYLETQYF.